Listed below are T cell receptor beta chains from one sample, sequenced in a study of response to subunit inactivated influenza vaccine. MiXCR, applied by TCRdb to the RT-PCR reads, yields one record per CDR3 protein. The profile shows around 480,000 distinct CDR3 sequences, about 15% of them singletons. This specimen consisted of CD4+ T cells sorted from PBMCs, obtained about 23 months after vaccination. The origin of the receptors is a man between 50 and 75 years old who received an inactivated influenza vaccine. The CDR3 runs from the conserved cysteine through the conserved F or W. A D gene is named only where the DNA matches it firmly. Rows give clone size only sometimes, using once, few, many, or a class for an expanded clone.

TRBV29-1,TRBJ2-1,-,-,TGCAGCGTTGCCGTTGGACAAGGAATCTACAATGAGCAGTTCTTC,CSVAVGQGIYNEQFF
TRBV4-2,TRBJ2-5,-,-,TGTGCCAGCAGCCAAGTCCAGGACCAGGGGACCCAGTACTTC,CASSQVQDQGTQYF
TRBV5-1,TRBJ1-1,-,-,TGCGCCAGCAGCCTCGATCAGGGTTCTGAAGCTTTCTTT,CASSLDQGSEAFF
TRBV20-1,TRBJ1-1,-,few,TGCAGTGCTAGAGATCGGGGAAGGACTGAAGCTTTCTTT,CSARDRGRTEAFF
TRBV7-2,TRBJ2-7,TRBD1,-,TGTGCCAGTTATGCTGGGACAGAAAATAACGAGCAGTACTTC,CASYAGTENNEQYF
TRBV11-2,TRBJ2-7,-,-,TGTGCCAGCAGCTACGGATCGGGACGAACCTACGAGCAGTACTTC,CASSYGSGRTYEQYF
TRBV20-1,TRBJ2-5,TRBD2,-,TGCAGTGCTCAAACTCCGGGACTAGAGGAAGAGACCCAGTACTTC,CSAQTPGLEEETQYF
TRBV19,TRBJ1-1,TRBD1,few,TGTGCCACCTACAGGGGTGAAGCTTTCTTT,CATYRGEAFF
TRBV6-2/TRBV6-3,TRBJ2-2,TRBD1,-,TGTGCCAGCAGTTACGTACACCGGGACAGGGAATTATGGTTGGACACCGGGGAGCTGTTTTTT,CASSYVHRDRELWLDTGELFF
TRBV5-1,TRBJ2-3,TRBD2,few,TGCGCCAGCAGCTTGTTAGGCGGGAGGAGCACAGATACGCAGTATTTT,CASSLLGGRSTDTQYF
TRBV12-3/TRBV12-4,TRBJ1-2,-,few,TGTGCCAGCAGTTTAGAGCCGAAAAGCTATGGCTACACCTTC,CASSLEPKSYGYTF
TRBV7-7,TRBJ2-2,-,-,TGTGCTAGCAGCTTAGAAGGTGGGGTCGCCGGGGAGCTGTTTTTT,CASSLEGGVAGELFF
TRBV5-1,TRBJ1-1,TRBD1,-,TGCGCCAGCAGGGCCGGGACAGGGTCCGGAGCTTTCTTT,CASRAGTGSGAFF
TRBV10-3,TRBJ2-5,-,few,TGTGCCATCAGTGACAGGACTCGAGGCGGAGGGGTAGGAGAGACCCAGTACTTC,CAISDRTRGGGVGETQYF
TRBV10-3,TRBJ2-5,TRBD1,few,TGTGCCATCAGCCCGGGACAGGACGAAGAGACCCAGTACTTC,CAISPGQDEETQYF
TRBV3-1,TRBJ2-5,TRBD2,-,TGTGCCAGCAGCCGACTAGCGGGGACGATAGGAGGGACCCAGTACTTC,CASSRLAGTIGGTQYF
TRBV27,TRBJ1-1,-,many,TGTGCCAGCAGCCCCTCCACAGGAACTGAAGCTTTCTTT,CASSPSTGTEAFF
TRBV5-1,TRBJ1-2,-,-,TGCGCCAGCAGCTTGGCAGGGGAGCGTGGCTACACCTTC,CASSLAGERGYTF
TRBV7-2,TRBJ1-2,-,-,TGTGCCAGCAGCTTAGCGCTCGGTGGCTACACCTTC,CASSLALGGYTF
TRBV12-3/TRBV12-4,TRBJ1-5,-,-,TGTGCCAGCAGTTTAGGACGGCTAAATCAGCCCCAGCATTTT,CASSLGRLNQPQHF
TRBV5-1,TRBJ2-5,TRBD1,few,TGCGCCAGCAGCCAGGGACAGACCGAGACCCAGTACTTC,CASSQGQTETQYF
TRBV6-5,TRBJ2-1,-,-,TGTGCCAGCAGTTACTCGCAAGGTGGGAAAAGCCGAGCGTCAAATGAGCAGTTCTTC,CASSYSQGGKSRASNEQFF
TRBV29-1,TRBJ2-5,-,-,TGCAGCGTTGCCTCAGGGTTCCAAGAGACCCAGTACTTC,CSVASGFQETQYF
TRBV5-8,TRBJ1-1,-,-,TGTGCCAGCAGCGGTCGGTCGGGCACTGAAGCTTTCTTT,CASSGRSGTEAFF
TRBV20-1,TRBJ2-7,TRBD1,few,TGCAGTGCTGTACAGGGGCCAAGGGAATCCGAGCAGTACTTC,CSAVQGPRESEQYF
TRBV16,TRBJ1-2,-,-,TGTGCCAGCAGCCATACCAGCGGTGCAGGACAATATGGCTACACCTTC,CASSHTSGAGQYGYTF
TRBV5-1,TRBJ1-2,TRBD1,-,TGCGCCAGCAGCCAGGGGACAGTTAACTATGGCTACACCTTC,CASSQGTVNYGYTF
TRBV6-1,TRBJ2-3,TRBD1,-,TGTGCCAGCCAGCCGGGACAGGGAAAGAGGGGCACAGATACGCAGTATTTT,CASQPGQGKRGTDTQYF
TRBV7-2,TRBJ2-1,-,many,TGTGCCAGCAGCTCCGGACCCCACAATGAGCAGTTCTTC,CASSSGPHNEQFF
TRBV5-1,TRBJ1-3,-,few,TGCGCCAGCAGCCCGGAGGGGCCGTACTCTGGAAACACCATATATTTT,CASSPEGPYSGNTIYF
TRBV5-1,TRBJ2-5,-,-,TGCGCCAGCAGCTTGGAGGCGGGGCCCCAAGAGACCCAGTACTTC,CASSLEAGPQETQYF
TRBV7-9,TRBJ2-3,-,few,TGTGCCAGCAGCCCTGAGACAGATACGCAGTATTTT,CASSPETDTQYF
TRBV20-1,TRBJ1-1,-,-,TGCAGTGCTCCTCCGCCGGGACAAATGAACACTGAAGCTTTCTTT,CSAPPPGQMNTEAFF